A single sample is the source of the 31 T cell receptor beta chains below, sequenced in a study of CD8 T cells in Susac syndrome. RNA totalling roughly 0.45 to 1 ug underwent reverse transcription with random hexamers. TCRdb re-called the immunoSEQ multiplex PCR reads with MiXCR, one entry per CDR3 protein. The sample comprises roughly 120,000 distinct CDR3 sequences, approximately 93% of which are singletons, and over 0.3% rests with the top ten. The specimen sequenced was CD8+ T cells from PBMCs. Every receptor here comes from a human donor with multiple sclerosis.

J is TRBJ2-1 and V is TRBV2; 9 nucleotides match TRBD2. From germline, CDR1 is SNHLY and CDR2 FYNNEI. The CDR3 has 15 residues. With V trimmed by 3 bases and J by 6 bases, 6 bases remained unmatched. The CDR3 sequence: CASSEASGIGNEQFF. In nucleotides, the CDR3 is TGTGCCAGCAGTGAGGCTAGCGGGATTGGCAATGAGCAGTTCTTC.

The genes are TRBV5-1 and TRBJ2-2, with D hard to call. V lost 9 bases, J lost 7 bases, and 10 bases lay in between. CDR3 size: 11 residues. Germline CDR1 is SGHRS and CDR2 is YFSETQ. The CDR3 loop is CATRSDGELFF. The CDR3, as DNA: TGCGCCACCCGGAGCGACGGGGAGCTGTTTTTT.

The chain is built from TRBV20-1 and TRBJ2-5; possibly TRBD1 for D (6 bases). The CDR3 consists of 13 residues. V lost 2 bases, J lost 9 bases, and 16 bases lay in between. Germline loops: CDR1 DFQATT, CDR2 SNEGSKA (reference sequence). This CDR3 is CSARPLQGLAQYF. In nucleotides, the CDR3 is TGCAGTGCTAGACCCCTGCAGGGGCTGGCCCAGTACTTC.

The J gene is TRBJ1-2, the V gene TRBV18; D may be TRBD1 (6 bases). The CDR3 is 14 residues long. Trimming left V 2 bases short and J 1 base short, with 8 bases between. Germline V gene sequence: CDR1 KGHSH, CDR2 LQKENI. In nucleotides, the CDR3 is TGTGCCAGCTCACCAACAGGGTATAACTATGGCTACACCTTC. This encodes CASSPTGYNYGYTF.

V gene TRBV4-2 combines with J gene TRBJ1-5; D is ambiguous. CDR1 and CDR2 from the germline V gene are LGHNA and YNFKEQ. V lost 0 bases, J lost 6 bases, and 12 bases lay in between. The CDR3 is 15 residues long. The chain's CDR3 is CASSQDKVGTQPQHF. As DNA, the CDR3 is TGTGCCAGCAGCCAAGATAAGGTAGGAACTCAGCCCCAGCATTTT.

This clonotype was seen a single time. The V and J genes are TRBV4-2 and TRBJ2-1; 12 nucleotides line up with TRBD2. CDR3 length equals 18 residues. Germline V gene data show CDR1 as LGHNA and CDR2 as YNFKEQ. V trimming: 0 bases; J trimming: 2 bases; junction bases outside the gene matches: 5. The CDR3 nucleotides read TGTGCCAGCAGCCAAGACTTGACTAGCGGGAGCGCCTACAATGAGCAGTTCTTC. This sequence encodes CASSQDLTSGSAYNEQFF.

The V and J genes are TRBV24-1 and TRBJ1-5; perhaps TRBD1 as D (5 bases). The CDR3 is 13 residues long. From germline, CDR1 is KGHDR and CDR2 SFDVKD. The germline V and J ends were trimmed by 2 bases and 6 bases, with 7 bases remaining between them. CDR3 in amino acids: CATSDSGAQPQHF. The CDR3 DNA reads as TGTGCCACCAGTGATTCTGGGGCTCAGCCCCAGCATTTT.

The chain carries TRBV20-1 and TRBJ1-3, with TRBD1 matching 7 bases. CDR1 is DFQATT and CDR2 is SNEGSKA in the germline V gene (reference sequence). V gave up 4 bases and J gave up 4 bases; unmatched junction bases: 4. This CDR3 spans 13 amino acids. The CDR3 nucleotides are TGCAGTGCTAAGGGGGCCCGCGGAAACACCATATATTTT. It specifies CSAKGARGNTIYF.

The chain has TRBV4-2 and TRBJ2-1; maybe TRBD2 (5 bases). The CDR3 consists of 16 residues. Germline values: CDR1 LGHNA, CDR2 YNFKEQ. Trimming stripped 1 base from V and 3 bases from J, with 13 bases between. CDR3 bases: TGTGCCAGCAGCCAAGTTCAATCGGCGGGCTACAATGAGCAGTTCTTC. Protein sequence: CASSQVQSAGYNEQFF.

The DNA for the CDR3 is TGTGCCAGCAGTGGGACAGCCACCTACGAGCAGTACTTC. Translation: CASSGTATYEQYF. The genes are TRBV6-1 and TRBJ2-7, with a tentative D call TRBD1 (6 bases). The germline V gene has CDR1 MNHNS and CDR2 SASEGT. Trimming stripped 4 bases from V and 2 bases from J, with 9 bases between. The CDR3 runs to 13 residues.

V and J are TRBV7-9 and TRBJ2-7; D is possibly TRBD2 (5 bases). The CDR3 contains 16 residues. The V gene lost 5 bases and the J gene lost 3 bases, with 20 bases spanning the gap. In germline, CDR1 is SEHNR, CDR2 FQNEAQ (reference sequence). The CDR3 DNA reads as TGTGCCAGCAGCCCATTAGGCATTAGGGCGGGCTACGAGCAGTACTTC. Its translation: CASSPLGIRAGYEQYF. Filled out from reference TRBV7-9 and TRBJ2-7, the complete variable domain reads DTGVSQNPRHKITKRGQNVTFRCDPISEHNRLYWYRQTLGQGPEFLTYFQNEAQLEKSRLLSDRFSAERPKGSFSTLEIQRTEQGDSAMYLCASSPLGIRAGYEQYFGPGTRLTVT.

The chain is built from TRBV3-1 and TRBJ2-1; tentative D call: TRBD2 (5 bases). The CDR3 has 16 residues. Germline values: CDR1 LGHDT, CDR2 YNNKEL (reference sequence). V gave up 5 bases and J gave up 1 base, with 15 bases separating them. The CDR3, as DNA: TGTGCCAGCAGCAAAACCGGAGCGGTATCCTACAATGAGCAGTTCTTC. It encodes CASSKTGAVSYNEQFF.

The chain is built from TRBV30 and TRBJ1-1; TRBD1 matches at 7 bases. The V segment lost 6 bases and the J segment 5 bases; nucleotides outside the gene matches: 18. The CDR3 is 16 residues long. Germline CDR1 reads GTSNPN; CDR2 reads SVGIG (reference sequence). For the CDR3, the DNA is TGTGCCTGCGGGACTGGGACAGATATAGGGGGGACTGAAGCTTTCTTT. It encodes CACGTGTDIGGTEAFF. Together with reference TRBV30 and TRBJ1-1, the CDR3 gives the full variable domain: SQTIHQWPATLVQPVGSPLSLECTVEGTSNPNLYWYRQAAGRGLQLLFYSVGIGQISSEVPQNLSASRPQDRQFILSSKKLLLSDSGFYLCACGTGTDIGGTEAFFGQGTRLTVV.

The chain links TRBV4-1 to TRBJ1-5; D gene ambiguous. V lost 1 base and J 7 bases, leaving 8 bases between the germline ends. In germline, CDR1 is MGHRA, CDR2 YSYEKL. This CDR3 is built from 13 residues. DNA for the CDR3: TGCGCCAGCAGCCAAGTATCAGGCCAGCCCCAGCATTTT. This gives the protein CASSQVSGQPQHF.

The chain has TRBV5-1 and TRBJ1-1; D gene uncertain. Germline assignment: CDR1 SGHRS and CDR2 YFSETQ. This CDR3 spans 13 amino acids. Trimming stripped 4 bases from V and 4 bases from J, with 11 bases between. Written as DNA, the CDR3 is TGCGCCAGCAGCCCGACGTCAGTCACTGAAGCTTTCTTT. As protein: CASSPTSVTEAFF.

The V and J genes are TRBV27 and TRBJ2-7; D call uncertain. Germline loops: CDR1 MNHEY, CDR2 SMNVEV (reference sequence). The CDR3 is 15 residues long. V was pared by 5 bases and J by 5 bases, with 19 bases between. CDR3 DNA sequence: TGTGCCAGCAGTCCCTGGACGGGCGTCAAACACGAGCAGTACGTC. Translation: CASSPWTGVKHEQYV.

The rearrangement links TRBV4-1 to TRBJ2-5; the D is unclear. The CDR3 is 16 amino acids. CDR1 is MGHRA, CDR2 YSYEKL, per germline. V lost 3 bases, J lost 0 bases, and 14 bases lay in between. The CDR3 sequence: CASSHQIMGYQETQYF. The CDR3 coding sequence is TGCGCCAGCAGCCACCAAATAATGGGATACCAAGAGACCCAGTACTTC.

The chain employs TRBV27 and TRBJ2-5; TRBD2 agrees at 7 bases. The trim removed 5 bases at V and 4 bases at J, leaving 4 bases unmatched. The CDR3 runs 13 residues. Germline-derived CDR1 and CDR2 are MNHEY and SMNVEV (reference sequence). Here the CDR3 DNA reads TGTGCCAGCAGTGCACGCGGGGGAGAGACCCAGTACTTC. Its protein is CASSARGGETQYF.

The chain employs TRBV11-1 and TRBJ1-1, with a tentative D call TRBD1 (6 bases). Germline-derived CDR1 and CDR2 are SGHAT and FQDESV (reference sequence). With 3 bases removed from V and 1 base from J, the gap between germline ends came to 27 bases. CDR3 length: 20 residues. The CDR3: CASSFPSAPGGDLWNTEAFF. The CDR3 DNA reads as TGTGCCAGCAGCTTCCCCTCAGCCCCGGGGGGCGATTTGTGGAACACTGAAGCTTTCTTT.

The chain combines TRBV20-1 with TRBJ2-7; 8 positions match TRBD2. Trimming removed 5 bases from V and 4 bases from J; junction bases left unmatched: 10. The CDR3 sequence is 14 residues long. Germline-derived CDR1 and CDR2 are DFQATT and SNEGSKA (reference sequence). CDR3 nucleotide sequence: TGCAGTGCTCCGGCGGGGGGCGGGGGATACGAGCAGTACTTC. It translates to CSAPAGGGGYEQYF.

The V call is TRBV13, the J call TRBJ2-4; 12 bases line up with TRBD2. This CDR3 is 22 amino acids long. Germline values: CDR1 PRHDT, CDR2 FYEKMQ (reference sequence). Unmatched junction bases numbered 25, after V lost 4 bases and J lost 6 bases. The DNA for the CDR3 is TGTGCCAGCAGCTCCCGGACAGGGACGCCTAGCGGGAGGGCCTTAGTACCAAACATTCAGTACTTC. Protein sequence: CASSSRTGTPSGRALVPNIQYF.

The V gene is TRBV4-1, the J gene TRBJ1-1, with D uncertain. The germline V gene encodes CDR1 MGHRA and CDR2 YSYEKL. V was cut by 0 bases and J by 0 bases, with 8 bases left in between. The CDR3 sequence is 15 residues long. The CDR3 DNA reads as TGCGCCAGCAGCCAAGAGAGGGAGTTGAACACTGAAGCTTTCTTT. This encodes CASSQERELNTEAFF.

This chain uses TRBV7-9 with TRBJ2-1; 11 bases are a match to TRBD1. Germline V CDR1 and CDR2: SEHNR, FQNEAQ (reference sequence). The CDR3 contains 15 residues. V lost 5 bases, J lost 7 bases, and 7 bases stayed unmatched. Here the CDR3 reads CASSLGQGAHNEQFF. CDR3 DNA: TGTGCCAGCAGCCTCGGACAGGGGGCGCATAATGAGCAGTTCTTC.

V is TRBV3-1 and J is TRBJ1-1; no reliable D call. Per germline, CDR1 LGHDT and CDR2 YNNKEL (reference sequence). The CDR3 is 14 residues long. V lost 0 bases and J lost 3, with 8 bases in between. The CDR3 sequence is CASSQERIDTEAFF. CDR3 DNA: TGTGCCAGCAGCCAAGAGCGAATTGACACTGAAGCTTTCTTT.

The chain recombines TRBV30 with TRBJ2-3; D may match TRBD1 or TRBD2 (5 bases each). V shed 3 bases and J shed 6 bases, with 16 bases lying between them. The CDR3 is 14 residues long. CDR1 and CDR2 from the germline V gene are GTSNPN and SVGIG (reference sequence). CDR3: CAWSVGTRADTQYF. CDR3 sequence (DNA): TGTGCCTGGAGCGTCGGGACCAGGGCTGATACGCAGTATTTT.

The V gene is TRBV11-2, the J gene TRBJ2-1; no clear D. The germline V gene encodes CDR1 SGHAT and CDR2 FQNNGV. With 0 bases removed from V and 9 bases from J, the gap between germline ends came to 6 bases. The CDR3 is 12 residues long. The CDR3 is CASSLEWGEQFF. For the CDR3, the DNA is TGTGCCAGCAGCTTAGAATGGGGTGAGCAGTTCTTC. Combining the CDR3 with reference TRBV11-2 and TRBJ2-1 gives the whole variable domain EAGVAQSPRYKIIEKRQSVAFWCNPISGHATLYWYQQILGQGPKLLIQFQNNGVVDDSQLPKDRFSAERLKGVDSTLKIQPAKLEDSAVYLCASSLEWGEQFFGPGTRLTVL.

The CDR3 region has the DNA TGTGCCAGCCACCAACGGTATCACTACGAGCAGTACTTC. Protein sequence: CASHQRYHYEQYF. The chain employs TRBV28 and TRBJ2-7, with D uncertain. The CDR3 covers 13 residues. The ends were cut back, 8 bases at V and 3 bases at J, with 14 bases in the middle. From germline, CDR1 is MDHEN and CDR2 SYDVKM.

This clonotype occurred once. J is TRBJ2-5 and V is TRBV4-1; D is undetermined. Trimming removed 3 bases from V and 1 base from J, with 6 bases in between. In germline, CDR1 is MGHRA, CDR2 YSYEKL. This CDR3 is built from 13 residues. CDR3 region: CASSHVSQETQYF. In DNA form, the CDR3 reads TGCGCCAGCAGCCATGTCAGCCAAGAGACCCAGTACTTC.

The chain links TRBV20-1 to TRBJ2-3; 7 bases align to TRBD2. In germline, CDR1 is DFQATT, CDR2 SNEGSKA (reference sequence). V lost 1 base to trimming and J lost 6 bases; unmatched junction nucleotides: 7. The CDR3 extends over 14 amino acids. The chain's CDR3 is CSARVAGEIDTQYF. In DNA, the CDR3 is TGCAGTGCTAGAGTTGCGGGGGAGATTGATACGCAGTATTTT.

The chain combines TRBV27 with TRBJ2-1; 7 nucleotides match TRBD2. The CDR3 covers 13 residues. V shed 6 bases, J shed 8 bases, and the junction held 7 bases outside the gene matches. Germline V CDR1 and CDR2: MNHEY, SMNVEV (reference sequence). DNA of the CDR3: TGTGCCAGCAGGAAAAGCGGGGACGATGAGCAGTTCTTC. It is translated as CASRKSGDDEQFF.

CDR3 sequence (DNA): TGCAGCGTTGAAGGTGTTGGCCGGGCCGCGGAGCTGTTTTTT. This sequence encodes CSVEGVGRAAELFF. The chain is built from TRBV29-1 and TRBJ2-2; D unclear. V lost 1 base and J 10 bases, leaving 16 bases between the germline ends. The CDR3 contains 14 residues. CDR1 and CDR2 from the germline V gene are SQVTM and ANQGSEA.